This T cell receptor (beta chain) derives from a study of T-cell memory formation after mild COVID-19. Study results and limitations: Second-wave clones with a day 37 peak had unconfirmed SARS-CoV-2 specificity.

TCRdb reprocessed the 5' RACE reads with MiXCR, giving one entry per CDR3 protein. The sample lists hundreds of thousands of distinct CDR3 sequences; 17% were seen once. This clonotype was seen more than once but under ten times. Its antigen is unknown. Trimming took off 5 bases at V and 0 bases at J, with 7 bases between the two ends. The germline V gene has CDR1 SEHNR and CDR2 FQNEAQ (reference sequence). The CDR3 covers 14 residues. This clonotype was sampled from an adult woman who had mild COVID-19 (a few samples of this study predate the infection). Cell type and time point are not known. Sequences were obtained from PBMCs or a T cell subset sorted from them (not recorded which). The chain recombines TRBV7-9 with TRBJ2-2; D not resolved. The CDR3 spells CASSPEANTGELFF. For the CDR3, the DNA is TGTGCCAGCAGCCCCGAAGCGAACACCGGGGAGCTGTTTTTT.